These 25 T cell receptor beta chains were sequenced from one sample in a study of PD-1 blockade in mismatch repair-deficient tumors. The repertoire was sequenced with immunoSEQ multiplex PCR; TCRdb's copy has only in-frame clones and lacks some. The profile shows roughly 50,000 clones, over 65% of them singletons. The sequencing used peripheral blood, collected 4 weeks after starting pembrolizumab. All receptors come from an adult with mismatch repair-deficient cancer.

This chain joins TRBV2 and TRBJ2-4; the D gene is possibly TRBD2 (5 bases). This CDR3 spans 14 amino acids. Germline CDR1 reads SNHLY; CDR2 reads FYNNEI. V was shortened by 7 bases and J by 0 bases, with 10 bases between the two germline ends. Here the CDR3 reads CASTRAIAKNIQYF. DNA of the CDR3: TGTGCCAGCACGAGGGCTATAGCCAAAAACATTCAGTACTTC.

The chain links TRBV5-6 to TRBJ2-7; 7 bases fit TRBD1. CDR3 length: 13 amino acids. J was trimmed by 4 bases and V by 3 bases; bases with no gene match: 4. CDR1 and CDR2 (germline): SGHDT, YYEEEE. The CDR3, as DNA: TGTGCCAGCAGCTGGGGACAGAGATACGAGCAGTACTTC. This translates into CASSWGQRYEQYF. Full variable domain (outside the CDR3, taken from reference TRBV5-6 and TRBJ2-7): DAGVTQSPTHLIKTRGQQVTLRCSPKSGHDTVSWYQQALGQGPQFIFQYYEEEERQRGNFPDRFSGHQFPNYSSELNVNALLLGDSALYLCASSWGQRYEQYFGPGTRLTVT.

In this sample, this clone turned up a few times. V and J are TRBV4-1 and TRBJ2-2; D may match TRBD1 or TRBD2 (5 bases each). The ends were cut back, 8 bases at V and 3 bases at J, with 22 bases in the middle. The CDR3 extends over 17 amino acids. Per the germline V gene, CDR1 is MGHRA and CDR2 is YSYEKL. CDR3 sequence (DNA): TGCGCCAGCGGCGGTGGTTGGGGACCCGGGGACACCGGGGAGCTGTTTTTT. As protein: CASGGGWGPGDTGELFF.

The chain combines TRBV4-3 with TRBJ2-7; tentatively, D is TRBD1 (7 bases). Germline assignment: CDR1 LGHNA and CDR2 YSLEER. V gave up 1 base and J gave up 6 bases, with 16 bases separating them. CDR3 length: 15 residues. CDR3 coding DNA: TGCGCCAGCAGCCAAGGGATCGGAGGGGGCGGCGAGCAGTACTTC. Amino acids: CASSQGIGGGGEQYF.

The chain links TRBV7-2 to TRBJ2-1, with no clear D. The CDR3 sequence is 15 residues long. The V end was cut by 2 bases, the J end by 0 bases, with 8 bases between. Per germline, CDR1 SGHTA and CDR2 FQGNSA. This CDR3 is CASSLTWSSYNEQFF. In nucleotides, the CDR3 is TGTGCCAGCAGCTTAACTTGGAGCTCCTACAATGAGCAGTTCTTC.

This clone was observed once. The chain carries TRBV11-3 and TRBJ2-3; the D gene is possibly TRBD1 (5 bases). The CDR3 sequence is 17 residues long. Per the germline V gene, CDR1 is SGHNT and CDR2 is YENEEA. V dropped 5 bases and J dropped 6 bases, with 24 bases sitting between them. CDR3 nucleotides: TGTGCCAGCAGCGGGCGGACACGGTCTACCAGCCCCGATACGCAGTATTTT. Protein sequence: CASSGRTRSTSPDTQYF.

This chain joins TRBV19 and TRBJ1-4, with 7 bases matching TRBD1. CDR1 is LNHDA and CDR2 is SQIVND in the germline V gene (reference sequence). Trimming cost V 5 bases and J 0 bases; bases outside gene matches: 3. The CDR3 contains 15 residues. The CDR3 here is CASSVGTATNEKLFF. The CDR3 region has the DNA TGTGCCAGTAGTGTGGGGACAGCAACTAATGAAAAACTGTTTTTT.

This rearrangement joins TRBV19 to TRBJ2-7; perhaps TRBD1 as D (6 bases). Germline V CDR1 and CDR2: LNHDA, SQIVND (reference sequence). The CDR3 length is 14 residues. Trimming took off 7 bases at V and 2 bases at J, with 15 bases between the two ends. As DNA, the CDR3 is TGTGCCAGTACCTCGACAGGCCCAACCTACGAGCAGTACTTC. This codes for CASTSTGPTYEQYF. The full variable domain, in which reference TRBV19 and TRBJ2-7 provide the parts outside the CDR3, is DGGITQSPKYLFRKEGQNVTLSCEQNLNHDAMYWYRQDPGQGLRLIYYSQIVNDFQKGDIAEGYSVSREKKESFPLTVTSAQKNPTAFYLCASTSTGPTYEQYFGPGTRLTVT.

The chain recombines TRBV6-6 with TRBJ2-7, with D possibly TRBD2 on 5 matching bases. The length of the CDR3 is 16 residues. The V end was cut by 0 bases, the J end by 0 bases, with 12 bases between. CDR1 is MNHNY and CDR2 is SVGAGI in the germline V gene (reference sequence). For the CDR3, the DNA is TGTGCCAGCAGTTACTCGAGCCTGAGCGGCTCCTACGAGCAGTACTTC. Protein product: CASSYSSLSGSYEQYF.

The chain employs TRBV7-8 and TRBJ1-2; 11 positions match TRBD1. Losses at the gene ends were 5 bases for V and 11 bases for J; bases not matched to a gene: 4. Per the germline V gene, CDR1 is SGHVS and CDR2 is FQNEAQ. CDR3 length equals 12 residues. As DNA, the CDR3 is TGTGCCAGCAGCCTCGGGACAGGGGGATACACCTTC. Protein product: CASSLGTGGYTF.

The rearrangement links TRBV5-1 to TRBJ2-1; TRBD2 matches at 8 bases. This CDR3 has 14 residues. V was pared by 7 bases and J by 1 base, with 4 bases of the junction left unmatched. CDR1 is SGHRS, CDR2 YFSETQ, per germline. In nucleotides, the CDR3 is TGCGCCAGCGCGCGGGAGGAGTCCTACAATGAGCAGTTCTTC. Its protein product is CASAREESYNEQFF.

V is TRBV28 and J is TRBJ2-1; 11 bases are shared with TRBD2. CDR1 is MDHEN, CDR2 SYDVKM, per germline. V dropped 5 bases and J dropped 7; count of bases not matched to a gene: 7. The CDR3 loop spans 15 amino acids. This chain's CDR3 is CASSVAGGDGNEQFF. In DNA form, the CDR3 reads TGTGCCAGCAGTGTAGCGGGAGGGGACGGAAATGAGCAGTTCTTC.

This clone was seen only once. In DNA form, the CDR3 reads TGTGCCAGTAGTACCCCGGGGGGGGTGCAAGAGACCCAGTACTTC. This encodes CASSTPGGVQETQYF. The V call is TRBV19, the J call TRBJ2-5, with 8 positions matching TRBD2. Germline V gene sequence: CDR1 LNHDA, CDR2 SQIVND (reference sequence). J gave up 2 bases and V 4 bases, and 6 bases lay outside the gene matches. The CDR3 length is 15 residues.

The V and J genes are TRBV10-3 and TRBJ2-1; 7 bases match TRBD2. CDR1 and CDR2 (germline): ENHRY, SYGVKD. J lost 6 bases, V lost 1 base, and 9 bases had no gene match. This CDR3 has 16 amino acids. The CDR3 DNA follows: TGTGCCATCAGTGAGTATCGGGAGGCTGGTGGCAATGAGCAGTTCTTC. Residues: CAISEYREAGGNEQFF.

This rearrangement joins TRBV6-1 to TRBJ1-4; D gene ambiguous. Deletions cut 8 bases from V and 10 bases from J, with 20 bases between. The germline V gene has CDR1 MNHNS and CDR2 SASEGT. This CDR3 has 14 residues. CDR3 sequence (DNA): TGTGCCAGCTCTTTGAGTGGGGAGGAAGGAAAACTGTTTTTT. Its translation is CASSLSGEEGKLFF.

V and J are TRBV15 and TRBJ1-2; no definite D call. The CDR3 has 17 amino acids. Germline V gene lookup returns CDR1 LNHNV and CDR2 YYDKDF (reference sequence). V gave up 0 bases and J gave up 5 bases, with 19 bases separating them. CDR3 region: CATSRDLSDYARYGYTF. For the CDR3, the DNA is TGTGCCACCAGCAGAGATCTGTCCGACTACGCGAGGTATGGCTACACCTTC.

The rearrangement joins TRBV28 to TRBJ2-1; 8 nucleotides match TRBD2. The V gene's germline CDR1 is MDHEN and CDR2 SYDVKM. The CDR3 covers 15 residues. V trimming: 2 bases; J trimming: 3 bases; junction bases outside the gene matches: 3. Written as DNA, the CDR3 is TGTGCCAGCAGTTTAATACTAGCGGACTACAATGAGCAGTTCTTC. Amino acid sequence: CASSLILADYNEQFF.

J is TRBJ2-3 and V is TRBV5-1, with 10 bases identical to TRBD2. This CDR3 contains 14 residues. Trimming removed 6 bases from V and 6 bases from J; junction bases left unmatched: 7. Germline CDR1 SGHRS, CDR2 YFSETQ. The CDR3, as DNA: TGCGCCAGCACCCCCTATAGCGGGAGGGATACGCAGTATTTT. Protein sequence: CASTPYSGRDTQYF.

This chain uses TRBV30 with TRBJ1-2, with TRBD1 matching over 7 bases. The length of the CDR3 is 12 residues. V was clipped by 8 bases and J by 5 bases; unmatched bases: 8. Germline values: CDR1 GTSNPN, CDR2 SVGIG (reference sequence). The DNA for the CDR3 is TGTGCCAGCGGGGACAGCCTTTATGGCTACACCTTC. Protein sequence: CASGDSLYGYTF.

This clone occurred a few times. The CDR3 sequence is CASGKDLTYEQYF. The CDR3 nucleotides read TGCGCCAGCGGAAAGGACCTGACCTACGAGCAGTACTTC. The genes are TRBV10-1 and TRBJ2-7; no clear D gene. CDR1 WNHNN and CDR2 SYGVQD come from the germline V gene (reference sequence). The CDR3 runs 13 residues. V dropped 8 bases and J dropped 2 bases, with 13 bases sitting between them.

The rearrangement joins TRBV19 to TRBJ1-5; tentatively, D is TRBD1 (6 bases). Deletions cut 2 bases from V and 3 bases from J, with 11 bases between. The CDR3 is 15 amino acids. The germline gives CDR1 LNHDA, CDR2 SQIVND (reference sequence). CDR3: CASSIHHRDNQPQHF. The CDR3 DNA reads TGTGCCAGTAGTATACATCACAGGGACAATCAGCCCCAGCATTTT. Together with reference TRBV19 and TRBJ1-5, the CDR3 gives the full variable domain: DGGITQSPKYLFRKEGQNVTLSCEQNLNHDAMYWYRQDPGQGLRLIYYSQIVNDFQKGDIAEGYSVSREKKESFPLTVTSAQKNPTAFYLCASSIHHRDNQPQHFGDGTRLSIL.

This clone was counted only a few times. This chain connects TRBV19 to TRBJ2-1, with 9 bases aligning to TRBD1. V was clipped by 7 bases and J by 4 bases; unmatched bases: 5. The germline CDR1 and CDR2 sequences are LNHDA and SQIVND (reference sequence). The CDR3 is 14 residues long. The CDR3 region is CASTWTGAYNEQFF. The DNA for the CDR3 is TGTGCCAGTACCTGGACAGGGGCTTACAATGAGCAGTTCTTC.

This clone has more than one count but fewer than ten. The chain has TRBV30 and TRBJ2-1; 9 bases line up with TRBD2. Germline CDR1 reads GTSNPN; CDR2 reads SVGIG (reference sequence). The CDR3 is made up of 17 amino acids. Germline trimming cut 2 bases from V and 8 bases from J; bases unmatched to any gene: 16. CDR3 amino acids: CAWSSPWVAGARDEQFF. The CDR3 bases are TGTGCCTGGAGTTCCCCCTGGGTAGCGGGAGCACGCGATGAGCAGTTCTTC.

The chain is built from TRBV5-6 and TRBJ1-1, with D hard to call. The CDR3 covers 13 residues. V lost 0 bases and J lost 1, with 4 bases in between. Germline V gene sequence: CDR1 SGHDT, CDR2 YYEEEE. The CDR3 sequence is CASSLGGNTEAFF. The CDR3 DNA follows: TGTGCCAGCAGCTTGGGGGGGAACACTGAAGCTTTCTTT.

This clone was observed once. V is TRBV5-1 and J is TRBJ2-5; perhaps D is TRBD1 or TRBD2 (5 bases each). Germline loops: CDR1 SGHRS, CDR2 YFSETQ. There are 17 residues in the CDR3. Trimming pared 4 bases from V and 0 bases from J, leaving 19 bases between. The CDR3 DNA reads as TGCGCCAGCAGCCCTAGGGGAGAGGGAATGTACCAAGAGACCCAGTACTTC. It yields the protein CASSPRGEGMYQETQYF.